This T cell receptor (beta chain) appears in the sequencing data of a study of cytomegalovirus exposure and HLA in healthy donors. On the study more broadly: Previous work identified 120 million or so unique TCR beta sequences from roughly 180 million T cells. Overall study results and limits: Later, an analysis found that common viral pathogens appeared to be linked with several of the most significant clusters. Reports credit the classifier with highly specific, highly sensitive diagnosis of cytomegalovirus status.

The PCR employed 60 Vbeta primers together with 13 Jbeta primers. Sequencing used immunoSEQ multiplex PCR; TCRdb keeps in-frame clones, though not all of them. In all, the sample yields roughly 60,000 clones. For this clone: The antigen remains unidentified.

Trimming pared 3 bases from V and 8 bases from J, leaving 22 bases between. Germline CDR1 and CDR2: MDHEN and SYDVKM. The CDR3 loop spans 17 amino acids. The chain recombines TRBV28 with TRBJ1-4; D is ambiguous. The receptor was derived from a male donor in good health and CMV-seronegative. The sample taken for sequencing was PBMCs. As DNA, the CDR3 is TGTGCCAGCAGTTTCCCCCGGGAGACAAGAGGAAACGAAAAACTGTTTTTT. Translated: CASSFPRETRGNEKLFF.